This passage covers 25 T cell receptor beta chains from one sample sequenced in a study of monozygotic twins with inflammatory bowel disease. TCRdb re-analyzed the 5' RACE reads; it lists each CDR3 protein once, without DNA. The specimen's table records approximately 210,000 distinct CDR3 sequences. The specimen sequenced was blood. The origin of the receptors is a human donor with ulcerative colitis or Crohn's disease, or a healthy co-twin of an affected twin (not recorded which).

CDR3 region: CASSLGGQGNQPQHF. The gene calls are TRBV7-9 and TRBJ1-5; the D call of TRBD1 rests on TCRdb alone, since no DNA is present to check it. Germline-derived CDR1 and CDR2 are SEHNR and FQNEAQ (reference sequence). This CDR3 has 15 residues. Using reference TRBV7-9 and TRBJ1-5 for the parts outside the CDR3, the full variable domain is DTGVSQNPRHKITKRGQNVTFRCDPISEHNRLYWYRQTLGQGPEFLTYFQNEAQLEKSRLLSDRFSAERPKGSFSTLEIQRTEQGDSAMYLCASSLGGQGNQPQHFGDGTRLSIL.

V usage is TRBV5-6 and J usage is TRBJ2-4; TCRdb picks TRBD1, but there is no DNA to check that call. The CDR3 length is 16 residues. Germline CDR1 is SGHDT and CDR2 is YYEEEE. CDR3 region: CASSSRTVIAKNIQYF.

The rearrangement uses TRBV12-3 or TRBV12-4 and TRBJ1-1; TCRdb reports TRBD1, a call that lacks DNA to check it against. This CDR3 has 11 residues. The CDR3 spells CASTGQGEAFF.

The rearrangement joins TRBV7-9 to TRBJ2-1. This CDR3 region has 14 residues. Germline CDR1 SEHNR, CDR2 FQNEAQ (reference sequence). CDR3 amino acids: CASSDGNSYNEQFF.

The chain has TRBV7-3 and TRBJ2-3; without DNA, the TCRdb call of TRBD2 cannot be checked. The germline V gene has CDR1 SGHTA and CDR2 FQGTGA. The CDR3 sequence is 15 residues long. CDR3 protein: CASSSGAGGTDTQYF.

The chain uses TRBV12-3 or TRBV12-4 and TRBJ2-7; the TCRdb D gene call, TRBD1, has no DNA to confirm it. The CDR3 length is 14 residues. The CDR3 loop reads CASSPDRAAYEQYF.

The chain combines TRBV5-1 with TRBJ2-3. The CDR3 totals 14 residues. Germline values: CDR1 SGHRS, CDR2 YFSETQ. CDR3: CASSRLRGSDTQYF.

This chain connects TRBV5-6 to TRBJ1-2. CDR1 and CDR2 (germline): SGHDT, YYEEEE. This CDR3 has 14 amino acids. The CDR3 reads CASSMDGRGYGYTF.

V usage is TRBV6-2 or TRBV6-3 and J usage is TRBJ2-6. CDR1 and CDR2 from the germline V gene are MNHEY and SVGEGT. The CDR3 spans 13 residues. Here the CDR3 reads CASKVSGANVLTF.

This sequence joins TRBV4-1 and TRBJ1-1; TCRdb proposes TRBD1, but this gene call is untestable without DNA. CDR1 is MGHRA and CDR2 is YSYEKL in the germline V gene. The CDR3 has 16 residues. CDR3 region: CASSQEKGRVNTEAFF.

The V gene is TRBV20-1, the J gene TRBJ2-1; the TRBD1 assignment by TCRdb is unverifiable without DNA. From germline, CDR1 is DFQATT and CDR2 SNEGSKA (reference sequence). CDR3 length: 13 amino acids. CDR3 residues: CSAREPGVHEQFF.

This sequence joins TRBV7-2 and TRBJ2-2; the TCRdb call, TRBD1, lacks DNA for checking. The germline gives CDR1 SGHTA, CDR2 FQGNSA. The CDR3 length is 14 residues. This CDR3 reads CASSDRGNTGELFF.

The chain links TRBV6-5 to TRBJ1-1; there is no DNA to check the TCRdb D call of TRBD1. This CDR3 region has 14 residues. Germline CDR1 and CDR2: MNHEY and SVGAGI. This chain's CDR3 is CASSYRRTTTEAFF.

V gene TRBV20-1 combines with J gene TRBJ2-7. The CDR3 extends over 13 amino acids. Germline lookup yields CDR1 DFQATT and CDR2 SNEGSKA (reference sequence). The CDR3 region is CSASTVPTNEQYF.

The chain recombines TRBV30 with TRBJ1-2; the TCRdb call, TRBD1, lacks DNA for checking. The length of the CDR3 is 12 residues. CDR1 and CDR2 from the germline V gene are GTSNPN and SVGIG (reference sequence). The CDR3 loop reads CAWKPRVYGYTF.

This chain uses TRBV28 with TRBJ1-5; TCRdb selects TRBD1, and the lack of DNA leaves this call unchecked. Germline-derived CDR1 and CDR2 are MDHEN and SYDVKM. The CDR3 has 14 residues. The CDR3 reads CASSFSRGNQPQHF.

The genes are TRBV6-1 and TRBJ2-3. The CDR3 totals 13 residues. Germline V gives CDR1 MNHNS, CDR2 SASEGT. This CDR3 is CASNEGGTDTQYF.

The chain joins TRBV30 to TRBJ1-6. The CDR3 sequence is 15 residues long. Per germline, CDR1 GTSNPN and CDR2 SVGIG (reference sequence). CDR3 in amino acids: CAWSGLGGDNSPLHF. The whole variable domain, filled in from reference TRBV30 and TRBJ1-6, reads SQTIHQWPATLVQPVGSPLSLECTVEGTSNPNLYWYRQAAGRGLQLLFYSVGIGQISSEVPQNLSASRPQDRQFILSSKKLLLSDSGFYLCAWSGLGGDNSPLHFGNGTRLTVT.

J is TRBJ2-7 and V is TRBV5-6; TCRdb reports TRBD2, a call that lacks DNA to check it against. This CDR3 region has 13 residues. The V gene's germline CDR1 is SGHDT and CDR2 YYEEEE. CDR3 amino acids: CASSFWTGGEQYF.

V gene TRBV14 combines with J gene TRBJ1-3. Germline CDR1 SGHDN, CDR2 FVKESK. This CDR3 is 15 amino acids long. CDR3: CASSQSPGSGNTIYF.

The rearrangement uses TRBV7-9 and TRBJ2-7; TCRdb returns TRBD1, unconfirmable since there is no DNA. Germline V gene data show CDR1 as SEHNR and CDR2 as FQNEAQ (reference sequence). This CDR3 has 13 amino acids. This CDR3 is CASSPTGLGEQYF.

The genes are TRBV7-2 and TRBJ2-1; TCRdb indicates TRBD2, and absent DNA this call remains unverified. Germline CDR1 is SGHTA and CDR2 is FQGNSA. This CDR3 comprises 12 residues. The CDR3 region is CASSLDGTSVFF.

The rearrangement links TRBV5-1 to TRBJ2-1; TCRdb's D call, TRBD1, is unchecked because there is no DNA. The CDR3 is 12 amino acids. CDR1 is SGHRS, CDR2 YFSETQ, per germline. The CDR3 region is CASSLGGQGGFF.

The J gene is TRBJ2-1, the V gene TRBV7-9; TCRdb's D call, TRBD1, is unchecked because there is no DNA. The V gene's germline CDR1 is SEHNR and CDR2 FQNEAQ (reference sequence). The CDR3 is 12 amino acids. The CDR3 here is CASSSTGGEQFF.

The chain couples TRBV19 to TRBJ1-1; without DNA, the TCRdb call of TRBD1 cannot be checked. The CDR3 consists of 14 residues. In germline, CDR1 is LNHDA, CDR2 SQIVND (reference sequence). CDR3 sequence reads: CASSIVSRATEAFF.